The 20 T cell receptor beta chains presented below share a single source sample, sequenced in a study of molecular identifiers for immune sequencing clone quantification. In TCRdb, the PCR reads were re-called with MiXCR into one record per CDR3 protein. The table has 90,000 or so distinct CDR3 sequences, roughly 25% seen once; the top ten hold 0.6% to 0.95%. Sequencing was carried out using naive CD8+ T cells from blood, with Jurkat cell RNA spiked in. Specified subset: FACS-sorted CD8+CD4-CCR7+CD45RA+ naive T cells. The source of these receptors is a human donor in good health. Some libraries in this study had Jurkat cell RNA spiked in.

The chain combines TRBV7-9 with TRBJ2-5; tentatively, D is TRBD1 (6 bases). Germline V CDR1 and CDR2: SEHNR, FQNEAQ (reference sequence). The CDR3 covers 15 residues. Trimming left V 5 bases short and J 7 bases short, with 20 bases between. The CDR3 region has the DNA TGTGCCAGCAGCCGACACCAGGGGATCCTGGGGACCCAGTACTTC. Its translation is CASSRHQGILGTQYF.

This clonotype was detected only a few times. This chain connects TRBV30 to TRBJ1-5; D call uncertain. The CDR3 contains 14 residues. Trimming stripped 1 base from V and 0 bases from J, with 7 bases between. Per the germline V gene, CDR1 is GTSNPN and CDR2 is SVGIG (reference sequence). The CDR3 reads CAWSEGYSNQPQHF. In DNA form, the CDR3 reads TGTGCCTGGAGTGAGGGATATAGCAATCAGCCCCAGCATTTT.

This clonotype occurred many times. The chain employs TRBV6-2 or TRBV6-3 and TRBJ1-1; TRBD1 agrees at 7 bases. The CDR3 has 15 amino acids. Trimming at V came to 1 base and at J to 5 bases, leaving 7 bases not matched to a gene. Germline V CDR1 and CDR2: MNHEY, SVGEGT. CDR3 amino acids: CASSYFEQGRTEAFF. The CDR3 region has the DNA TGTGCCAGCAGTTACTTTGAACAGGGGCGTACTGAAGCTTTCTTT.

This clonotype was detected many times. In DNA form, the CDR3 reads TGTGCCAGCAGCCGTAAGACTAGCGGCACAGATACGCAGTATTTT. Residues: CASSRKTSGTDTQYF. The chain is built from TRBV7-9 and TRBJ2-3; 8 nucleotides match TRBD2. The CDR3 runs to 15 residues. CDR1 is SEHNR, CDR2 FQNEAQ, per germline (reference sequence). J gave up 1 base and V 5 bases, and 5 bases lay outside the gene matches.

The V call is TRBV4-1, the J call TRBJ1-1; TRBD1 matches at 7 bases. The CDR3 has 16 amino acids. V lost 3 bases and J lost 3; bases outside the gene matches: 10. Germline V gene lookup returns CDR1 MGHRA and CDR2 YSYEKL. DNA of the CDR3: TGCGCCAGCAGCCACCCGTCGCAGGGGGGGGACACTGAAGCTTTCTTT. It translates to CASSHPSQGGDTEAFF.

This clonotype has a count of ten or more. The chain links TRBV30 to TRBJ2-1, with D possibly being TRBD1 (6 bases). In germline, CDR1 is GTSNPN, CDR2 SVGIG (reference sequence). There are 11 residues in the CDR3. V lost 5 bases and J 12 bases, leaving 14 bases between the germline ends. In nucleotides, the CDR3 is TGTGCCTGGGGGAGCTCCAGGGGGCAGTTCTTC. It codes for CAWGSSRGQFF.

As concerns this clonotype: This clone may be a read error of a much larger clone one base away. The chain uses TRBV5-1 and TRBJ1-1, with 8 bases fitting TRBD1. The CDR3 runs 16 residues. The germline V gene has CDR1 SGHRS and CDR2 YFSETQ. The CDR3 here is CASSLRTGTRLTEASF. As DNA, the CDR3 is TGCGCCAGCAGCCTAAGGACAGGGACCAGACTCACTGAAGCTTCCTTT.

This clonotype was seen many times. The chain links TRBV6-1 to TRBJ2-3; D gene ambiguous. Trimming left V 6 bases short and J 5 bases short, with 9 bases between. Looked up from germline, CDR1 is MNHNS and CDR2 is SASEGT. The CDR3 totals 12 residues. In DNA form, the CDR3 reads TGTGCCAGCAGATACGTCGGAGATACGCAGTATTTT. It translates to CASRYVGDTQYF.

The gene calls are TRBV7-6 and TRBJ2-7; 9 bases fit TRBD1. With V trimmed by 2 bases and J by 5 bases, 7 bases remained unmatched. The CDR3 has 15 residues. Germline V gene data show CDR1 as SGHVS and CDR2 as FNYEAQ. The CDR3 protein is CASSLPADRGHEQYF. DNA for the CDR3: TGTGCCAGCAGCTTACCTGCGGACAGGGGCCACGAGCAGTACTTC.

Turning to this clonotype: At one of its ends the junction is not consistent with the germline gene, which may arise from a read error. The rearrangement links TRBV20-1 to TRBJ2-6, with D possibly being TRBD1 (5 bases). CDR1 DFQATT and CDR2 SNEGSKA come from the germline V gene (reference sequence). The CDR3 totals 16 residues. The CDR3, as DNA: TGCAGTGCTAGGTCGACAGAAGACTCTGGGGCCAACGCCCTGACTTTC. Translated: CSARSTEDSGANALTF.

This clonotype was picked up many times. The chain has TRBV7-9 and TRBJ2-7; 12 positions agree with TRBD2. There are 16 residues in the CDR3. V gave up 6 bases and J gave up 7 bases; unmatched junction bases: 13. Per germline, CDR1 SEHNR and CDR2 FQNEAQ (reference sequence). The CDR3 DNA is TGTGCCAGCAGTTATCCTCTAGCGGGGGGGCCGTCGGAGCAGTACTTC. This encodes CASSYPLAGGPSEQYF.

This clonotype was seen more than once but under ten times. The chain couples TRBV15 to TRBJ2-2; D is ambiguous. This CDR3 region has 17 residues. Germline assignment: CDR1 LNHNV and CDR2 YYDKDF (reference sequence). Trimming cost V 0 bases and J 9 bases, with 20 bases left between them. In DNA form, the CDR3 reads TGTGCCACCAGCAGAGACCAGGCCGGGTTTTACATCAGGGAGCTGTTTTTT. Protein: CATSRDQAGFYIRELFF.

This clonotype was observed a few times. The rearrangement joins TRBV27 to TRBJ2-7; 10 nucleotides match TRBD2. CDR1 is MNHEY, CDR2 SMNVEV, per germline (reference sequence). V lost 0 bases, J lost 6 bases, and 8 bases stayed unmatched. The CDR3 length is 16 residues. The CDR3 region is CASSLSILAGVGEQYF. The CDR3 coding sequence is TGTGCCAGCAGTTTATCGATTCTAGCGGGAGTTGGCGAGCAGTACTTC.

This clonotype was picked up a small number of times. The rearrangement uses TRBV6-5 and TRBJ1-5; D gene uncertain. Germline values: CDR1 MNHEY, CDR2 SVGAGI. The CDR3 contains 13 residues. The germline V and J ends were trimmed by 2 bases and 4 bases, with 6 bases remaining between them. Written as DNA, the CDR3 is TGTGCCAGCAGTTACCTACAGAATCAGCCCCAGCATTTT. Protein: CASSYLQNQPQHF.

The chain carries TRBV4-1 and TRBJ2-3; either TRBD1 or TRBD2 may supply D (6 bases each). The CDR3 has 16 residues. The V gene's germline CDR1 is MGHRA and CDR2 YSYEKL. V shed 1 base and J shed 2 bases, with 13 bases lying between them. The CDR3 coding sequence is TGCGCCAGCAGCCAAGCTACTCGGGGGCCCACAGATACGCAGTATTTT. It translates to CASSQATRGPTDTQYF.

In nucleotides, the CDR3 is TGCGCCAGCAGTCCGTCCAAGGGACGCCCTGTCGCCAATGAGCAGTTCTTC. This sequence encodes CASSPSKGRPVANEQFF. The chain recombines TRBV23-1 with TRBJ2-1; possibly TRBD1 or TRBD2 for D (5 bases each). TRBV23-1 is filed as an ORF, its function uncertain. V dropped 4 bases and J dropped 6 bases, with 22 bases sitting between them. The CDR3 consists of 17 residues.

This clonotype occurred many times. The chain employs TRBV20-1 and TRBJ2-7, with 10 bases lining up with TRBD2. V lost 5 bases, J lost 4 bases, and 17 bases stayed unmatched. Looked up from germline, CDR1 is DFQATT and CDR2 is SNEGSKA (reference sequence). This CDR3 spans 17 amino acids. DNA of the CDR3: TGCAGTGCTGGGAGGAAGCGGGGGGGCGGATATTCGTACGAGCAGTACTTC. Translation: CSAGRKRGGGYSYEQYF.

This sequence joins TRBV2 and TRBJ2-2; 11 bases map to TRBD2. The CDR3 contains 17 residues. Germline V lookup: CDR1 SNHLY, CDR2 FYNNEI. Germline trimming cut 6 bases from V and 1 base from J; bases unmatched to any gene: 7. The CDR3 loop is CASRETSGTRNTGELFF. CDR3 sequence (DNA): TGTGCCAGCAGGGAGACTAGCGGGACGCGGAACACCGGGGAGCTGTTTTTT.

The gene calls are TRBV21-1 and TRBJ2-5. TRBV21-1 is flagged as a pseudogene. The CDR3 totals 13 residues. The CDR3 is CASSKVCWETQYF. The CDR3 DNA sequence: TGTGCCAGCAGCAAAGTCTGCTGGGAGACCCAGTACTTC.

The gene calls are TRBV12-5 and TRBJ2-3; the match to TRBD2 covers 10 bases. Germline V CDR1 and CDR2: LGHNT, FRNRAP. J was trimmed by 2 bases and V by 6 bases; bases with no gene match: 14. The CDR3 runs 18 residues. The CDR3 here is CASGNAKILAGVTDTQYF. In DNA form, the CDR3 reads TGTGCTAGTGGAAACGCTAAAATCCTAGCGGGGGTCACAGATACGCAGTATTTT.